A single sample is the source of the 25 T cell receptor beta chains below, sequenced in a study of blood T cell repertoires in COVID-19. Using immunoSEQ multiplex PCR, the repertoire was profiled, and TCRdb retains in-frame clones only, with some absent. The data contain roughly 68,000 clones, roughly 84% of them singletons. The sample comprised peripheral blood. The source is a man aged 50 to 60 with active COVID-19.

This sequence joins TRBV14 and TRBJ1-2; a possible D gene is TRBD1 (6 bases). With 0 bases removed from V and 7 bases from J, the gap between germline ends came to 21 bases. The germline V gene has CDR1 SGHDN and CDR2 FVKESK. The CDR3 loop spans 17 amino acids. The CDR3 loop reads CASSQDQIPGRGRGYTF. CDR3 nucleotides: TGTGCCAGCAGCCAAGATCAGATACCAGGCAGGGGCCGTGGCTACACCTTC.

This rearrangement joins TRBV10-3 to TRBJ2-7; tentative D call: TRBD2 (6 bases). V was trimmed by 8 bases and J by 4 bases, leaving 12 bases between them. The CDR3 is 12 residues long. Germline assignment: CDR1 ENHRY and CDR2 SYGVKD. The CDR3 spells CAIGGESYEQYF. The CDR3 region has the DNA TGTGCCATCGGAGGGGAATCTTACGAGCAGTACTTC.

V and J are TRBV7-2 and TRBJ1-6, with D tentatively TRBD1 (6 bases). V shed 4 bases and J shed 5 bases, with 18 bases lying between them. CDR1 is SGHTA and CDR2 is FQGNSA in the germline V gene. The CDR3 is 17 residues long. The CDR3 sequence: CASSYRAGLGHNSPLHF. The CDR3 DNA reads as TGTGCCAGCAGCTACAGGGCAGGGCTGGGGCATAATTCACCCCTCCACTTT.

This chain connects TRBV7-2 to TRBJ1-3; D is undetermined. In germline, CDR1 is SGHTA, CDR2 FQGNSA. The CDR3 has 14 amino acids. The germline V and J ends were trimmed by 5 bases and 0 bases, with 8 bases remaining between them. As DNA, the CDR3 is TGTGCCAGCAGCCTAGGGAGCTCTGGAAACACCATATATTTT. It is translated as CASSLGSSGNTIYF. The entire variable domain, with the rest obtained from reference TRBV7-2 and TRBJ1-3, is as follows: GAGVSQSPSNKVTEKGKDVELRCDPISGHTALYWYRQSLGQGLEFLIYFQGNSAPDKSGLPSDRFSAERTGGSVSTLTIQRTQQEDSAVYLCASSLGSSGNTIYFGEGSWLTVV.

The V and J genes are TRBV4-3 and TRBJ1-2; unclear D gene. This CDR3 spans 13 amino acids. V was trimmed by 1 base and J by 7 bases, leaving 10 bases between them. In germline, CDR1 is LGHNA, CDR2 YSLEER. CDR3 sequence (DNA): TGCGCCAGCAGCCAAGTTGAGGGAACTGGCTACACCTTC. It yields the protein CASSQVEGTGYTF.

CDR3 in DNA: TGTGCCACCAGTGAGAGGCAAGGCGGGAATGAAAAACTGTTTTTT. It codes for CATSERQGGNEKLFF. The genes are TRBV24-1 and TRBJ1-4; D is undetermined. CDR3 length equals 15 residues. Germline V gives CDR1 KGHDR, CDR2 SFDVKD. V shed 4 bases and J shed 5 bases, with 13 bases lying between them.

Concerning this clone itself: Additional DNA sequences in this sample encode the identical CDR3. This sequence joins TRBV28 and TRBJ1-2; no firm D call. The CDR3 loop spans 12 amino acids. Germline CDR1 is MDHEN and CDR2 is SYDVKM. V dropped 2 bases and J dropped 4 bases, with 5 bases sitting between them. The DNA of the CDR3 is TGTGCCAGCAGTTTAACAGCCTATGGCTACACCTTC. This encodes CASSLTAYGYTF.

The chain recombines TRBV19 with TRBJ2-2; D gene ambiguous. CDR1 is LNHDA, CDR2 SQIVND, per germline (reference sequence). The V end lost 1 base, the J end lost 3 bases, and 6 bases lay between the germline ends. The CDR3 consists of 14 residues. CDR3 sequence (DNA): TGTGCCAGTAGTATAGGATACTACACCGGGGAGCTGTTTTTT. Protein: CASSIGYYTGELFF.

The chain recombines TRBV5-1 with TRBJ2-1; no clear D. The CDR3 extends over 18 amino acids. CDR1 and CDR2 from the germline V gene are SGHRS and YFSETQ. The V and J ends lost 0 bases and 6 bases respectively, with 22 bases between them. DNA of the CDR3: TGCGCCAGCAGCTTGGCCTGGTTAGCAACGGCCCTCGGCAATGAGCAGTTCTTC. This translates into CASSLAWLATALGNEQFF.

This rearrangement joins TRBV18 to TRBJ1-4, with a possible D match to TRBD1 (5 bases). Trimming shortened V by 6 bases and J by 2 bases, and 13 bases separated the two germline ends. The length of the CDR3 is 15 residues. CDR1 and CDR2 from the germline V gene are KGHSH and LQKENI. CDR3 nucleotides: TGTGCCAGCTCTCCCGTACAGGCTACTAATGAAAAACTGTTTTTT. This translates into CASSPVQATNEKLFF.

The CDR3 DNA reads TGTGCCAGCAGCCAGCTAGTGCGCACAGATACGCAGTATTTT. As protein: CASSQLVRTDTQYF. The V gene is TRBV3-1 (or the pseudogene TRBV3-2), the J gene TRBJ2-3; no firm D call. V lost 3 bases to trimming and J lost 1 base, with 8 bases between them. CDR3 length: 14 residues. Per germline, CDR1 LGHDT and CDR2 YNNKEL (reference sequence).

V is TRBV9 and J is TRBJ2-3; D is ambiguous. Germline lookup yields CDR1 SGDLS and CDR2 YYNGEE. The V end lost 3 bases, the J end lost 2 bases, and 16 bases lay between the germline ends. This CDR3 spans 16 amino acids. CDR3 DNA: TGTGCCAGCAGCGCCGTCCCTCAGACTTCCACAGATACGCAGTATTTT. Protein sequence: CASSAVPQTSTDTQYF.

The gene calls are TRBV7-9 and TRBJ2-3, with 14 bases lining up with TRBD2. The V and J ends lost 5 bases and 3 bases, in that order; junction bases with no gene match: 10. From germline, CDR1 is SEHNR and CDR2 FQNEAQ (reference sequence). CDR3 length equals 18 residues. Here the CDR3 reads CASSRGLAGVGTTDTQYF. CDR3 DNA: TGTGCCAGCAGCCGGGGACTAGCGGGAGTAGGGACTACAGATACGCAGTATTTT.

V and J are TRBV7-8 and TRBJ2-7; the match to TRBD2 covers 7 bases. Looked up from germline, CDR1 is SGHVS and CDR2 is FQNEAQ. The V gene end was trimmed by 2 bases and the J gene end by 1 base; junction bases not matched to a gene: 2. The CDR3 totals 14 residues. The CDR3 coding sequence is TGTGCCAGCAGCTTAACCGGGGGGTCCTACGAGCAGTACTTC. Protein: CASSLTGGSYEQYF. Full variable domain (missing parts from reference TRBV7-8 and TRBJ2-7): GAGVSQSPRYKVAKRGQDVALRCDPISGHVSLFWYQQALGQGPEFLTYFQNEAQLDKSGLPSDRFFAERPEGSVSTLKIQRTQQEDSAVYLCASSLTGGSYEQYFGPGTRLTVT.

This chain links TRBV5-1 with TRBJ1-3; TRBD1 might be the D (5 bases). The CDR3 is made up of 15 amino acids. Germline CDR1 SGHRS, CDR2 YFSETQ. V lost 0 bases, J lost 3 bases, and 10 bases lay in between. CDR3 loop: CASSLAGMDGNTIYF. CDR3 DNA: TGCGCCAGCAGCTTGGCAGGGATGGATGGAAACACCATATATTTT.

The chain is built from TRBV5-1 and TRBJ1-6; D gene ambiguous. The germline V gene encodes CDR1 SGHRS and CDR2 YFSETQ. The CDR3 runs 16 residues. Between the trimmed V and J ends, which lost 0 bases and 1 base, there was a span of 8 bases. The CDR3 nucleotides read TGCGCCAGCAGCTTGGTAGCGGCATCCTATAATTCACCCCTCCACTTT. Its translation is CASSLVAASYNSPLHF.

In its sample, this clone was seen once. The chain is built from TRBV7-3 and TRBJ2-3, with D perhaps matching TRBD2 (6 bases). This CDR3 has 13 amino acids. Per germline, CDR1 SGHTA and CDR2 FQGTGA. With 0 bases removed from V and 5 bases from J, the gap between germline ends came to 6 bases. CDR3 DNA sequence: TGTGCCAGCAGCTTAACTAGCGGAGATACGCAGTATTTT. Its translation: CASSLTSGDTQYF.

This rearrangement joins TRBV5-6 to TRBJ1-4, with a weak D call TRBD1 (5 bases). V gave up 5 bases and J gave up 7 bases, with 12 bases separating them. The CDR3 runs 13 residues. Germline CDR1 reads SGHDT; CDR2 reads YYEEEE. The CDR3 region is CASSSQGGEKLFF. CDR3 in DNA: TGTGCCAGCAGTAGTCAGGGAGGTGAAAAACTGTTTTTT.

This rearrangement joins TRBV5-4 to TRBJ1-2; the match to TRBD1 covers 7 bases. There are 14 residues in the CDR3. Germline CDR1 is SGHNT and CDR2 is YYREEE (reference sequence). With V trimmed by 4 bases and J by 4 bases, 7 bases remained unmatched. Here the CDR3 DNA reads TGTGCCAGCAGCGCGACAGGGAAGAGCTATGGCTACACCTTC. This translates into CASSATGKSYGYTF. The entire variable domain, with the rest obtained from reference TRBV5-4 and TRBJ1-2, is as follows: ETGVTQSPTHLIKTRGQQVTLRCSSQSGHNTVSWYQQALGQGPQFIFQYYREEENGRGNFPPRFSGLQFPNYSSELNVNALELDDSALYLCASSATGKSYGYTFGSGTRLTVV.

The rearrangement links TRBV19 to TRBJ2-5; perhaps TRBD1 as D (5 bases). CDR3 length: 16 amino acids. The germline gives CDR1 LNHDA, CDR2 SQIVND (reference sequence). V was cut by 4 bases and J by 1 base, with 16 bases left in between. CDR3 nucleotides: TGTGCCAGTAGTAGTCAAGGGGCATCGAGCCAAGAGACCCAGTACTTC. It encodes CASSSQGASSQETQYF.

V is TRBV7-2 and J is TRBJ1-4, with D possibly TRBD1 on 6 matching bases. CDR1 and CDR2 from the germline V gene are SGHTA and FQGNSA. Trimming took 5 bases from V and 0 from J, leaving 13 bases between them. The CDR3 consists of 16 residues. The CDR3 DNA follows: TGTGCCAGCAGCCCCAGACAGGCTACAACTAATGAAAAACTGTTTTTT. Translated, it gives CASSPRQATTNEKLFF.

V usage is TRBV4-2 and J usage is TRBJ2-1; TRBD2 matches 10 bases. V trimming: 4 bases; J trimming: 4 bases; junction bases outside the gene matches: 4. In germline, CDR1 is LGHNA, CDR2 YNFKEQ. The CDR3 loop spans 15 amino acids. The CDR3 DNA sequence: TGTGCCAGCAGCCCCGGGACTAGCGCATACAATGAGCAGTTCTTC. It translates to CASSPGTSAYNEQFF.

The chain employs TRBV5-4 and TRBJ2-7; TRBD2 aligns across 13 bases. The CDR3 consists of 15 residues. CDR1 and CDR2 from the germline V gene are SGHNT and YYREEE (reference sequence). J gave up 6 bases and V 4 bases, and 7 bases lay outside the gene matches. The CDR3 sequence: CASSNAGTSGAEQYF. In nucleotides, the CDR3 is TGTGCCAGCAGCAATGCAGGGACTAGCGGGGCCGAGCAGTACTTC.

A note on this clone: In the same sample, other DNA sequences code for this CDR3. The chain uses TRBV7-9 and TRBJ1-1, with 7 bases matching TRBD1. The V gene end was trimmed by 5 bases and the J gene end by 4 bases; junction bases not matched to a gene: 7. CDR3 size: 14 residues. Germline V gene lookup returns CDR1 SEHNR and CDR2 FQNEAQ (reference sequence). The CDR3 loop reads CASSQQGTGTEAFF. In DNA form, the CDR3 reads TGTGCCAGCAGCCAACAGGGGACGGGCACTGAAGCTTTCTTT.

CDR3 amino acids: CASSSLGINQPQHF. DNA for the CDR3: TGTGCCAGCAGCTCCCTAGGTATCAATCAGCCCCAGCATTTT. The chain couples TRBV5-6 to TRBJ1-5; no firm D call. Trimming left V 3 bases short and J 3 bases short, with 10 bases between. Germline loops: CDR1 SGHDT, CDR2 YYEEEE. This CDR3 contains 14 residues.